This TCR beta chain was sequenced during a study of CD8+ T cells in alopecia areata (dated by TCRdb to the late 2010s). About the investigation overall: The treated patients, all with moderate-to-severe alopecia areata, were enrolled in an open-label pilot trial of oral tofacitinib given at 5 to 10 mg twice daily. Tofacitinib-treated patients had biopsies at baseline and at 4 and 24 weeks of treatment, with a later scalp biopsy in several patients. To study T cell clonal expansion in alopecia areata, the researchers applied high-throughput TCRbeta sequencing to both the C3H/HeJ mouse model and human patients. TCRbeta CDR3 regions were amplified by immunoSEQ multiplex PCR using 35 Vbeta forward and 13 Jbeta reverse primers. Human TCRbeta sequencing covered scalp tissue and sorted CD4+ and CD8+ peripheral blood T cells from patchy and totalis/universalis alopecia areata patients and healthy controls. The RNA source kit depended on sample type: the PAXgene miRNA kit for fixed scalp, the miRNeasy kit for PBMCs, and the RNeasy kit for mouse skin. Scalp clonality was compared across normal scalp (n=4), patchy alopecia areata scalp (n=8), and alopecia totalis/universalis scalp (n=8). In treated patients, disease severity was measured using the SALT score, which gives the percentage of scalp surface area affected. Patients received tofacitinib for 6 to 18 months and were then followed off drug for 6 months to check for delayed response and recurrence. What the study reported, not specific to this receptor: Because the treated cohort was small and had just a single nonresponder, larger studies are needed to establish links between baseline CD8+ expansion and response. Compared with normal scalp, lesional scalp had higher clonality and more expanded CD8+ clones, particularly in alopecia totalis/universalis, a pattern that suggests antigenic drive. Tofacitinib significantly decreased scalp clonality and the number of expanded CD8+ clones among the top 100 scalp clones. During tofacitinib treatment, many expanded lesional clones stuck around in both scalp and blood, and this persistence may partly explain why relapse happens after treatment is stopped. Compared with mice, TCR sequences shared between patients were less clear, possibly partly because of HLA diversity across the patient population. Scalp TCR repertoire analysis is complicated because resident alphabeta T cells in normal human skin are also sequenced, whereas mouse skin is dominated by gammadelta T cells.

On this clone itself: The antigen it recognizes is unknown. Per-nucleotide qualities are absent, and no much larger clonotype sits a single base away.

The time point label, as the study defines it: 4 weeks on oral tofacitinib. Reading the label with the study, this specimen's treatment or condition is: oral pan-JAK inhibitor, 5-10 mg twice daily. Lesional scalp punch biopsies and peripheral blood were obtained from alopecia areata patients. PBMCs were isolated by density centrifugation and stained for CD3, CD4 and CD8, and CD4+ and CD8+ T cells were sorted on a FACSAria. Reading from cysteine to phenylalanine, the CDR3 counts 15 amino acids. Only the CDR3 DNA stays, 45 bases, in frame from base 1. CDR1 is given as SGHTA and CDR2 as FQGNSA, both from the germline V gene. The junction carries 17 bases between V and J, which are trimmed by 4 bases and 7 bases respectively. Library preparation employed the immunoSEQ multiplex PCR assay. RNA was extracted from all samples and reverse transcribed into cDNA as template for TCR sequencing. First-strand cDNA was synthesized using SuperScript III with a 2:1 mix of oligo-dT and random hexamers. A synthetic immune receptor repertoire was used to assess amplification bias, and residual bias was removed computationally. The original pipeline was this. Raw reads were preprocessed for error removal, and CDR3 was defined according to IMGT conventions as running from the conserved cysteine to phenylalanine. Clonality was calculated as 1 minus Shannon entropy normalized by log2 of the number of productive unique TCRs. CD4 or CD8 identity of scalp clones was inferred by cross-referencing scalp TCRbeta sequences with sorted blood CD4 and CD8 repertoires. The clones in this table, taken by TCRdb from immuneACCESS, are in-frame only. Not every clone is retained; where verified, under half of the shortfall comes from an unresolved V gene, and the cause of the rest is unknown. The D gene and trimming were derived from the DNA, and the V and J assignments and clone size from that table. The sample table lists 200,000 to 250,000 clones, roughly 64% of them with a count of one. Together, the top ten hold more than 3.5% of the sample.

The chain is made from TRBV7-2 and TRBJ1-3, and possibly TRBD1, on 6 matching bases. This TCR was sampled from a human donor with alopecia areata. Source: CD4+ T cells sorted from blood, taken at week 4, from a patient treated with tofacitinib. The nucleotide sequence is TGTGCCAGCAGCTCAACAGGGAGATTCGGGAACACCATATATTTT. Translated, this gives CASSSTGRFGNTIYF.